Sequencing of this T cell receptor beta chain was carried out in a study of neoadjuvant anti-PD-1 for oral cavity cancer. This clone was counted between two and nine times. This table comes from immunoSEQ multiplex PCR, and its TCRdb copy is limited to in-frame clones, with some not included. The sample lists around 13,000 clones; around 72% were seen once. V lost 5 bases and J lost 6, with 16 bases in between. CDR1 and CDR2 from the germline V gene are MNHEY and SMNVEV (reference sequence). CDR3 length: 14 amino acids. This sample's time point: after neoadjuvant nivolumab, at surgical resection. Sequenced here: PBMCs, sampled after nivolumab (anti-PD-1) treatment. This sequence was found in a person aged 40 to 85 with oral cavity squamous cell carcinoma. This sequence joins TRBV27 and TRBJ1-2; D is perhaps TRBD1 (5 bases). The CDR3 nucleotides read TGTGCCAGCAGTCGTCCCGGGACGGATAATGGCTACACCTTC. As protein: CASSRPGTDNGYTF.